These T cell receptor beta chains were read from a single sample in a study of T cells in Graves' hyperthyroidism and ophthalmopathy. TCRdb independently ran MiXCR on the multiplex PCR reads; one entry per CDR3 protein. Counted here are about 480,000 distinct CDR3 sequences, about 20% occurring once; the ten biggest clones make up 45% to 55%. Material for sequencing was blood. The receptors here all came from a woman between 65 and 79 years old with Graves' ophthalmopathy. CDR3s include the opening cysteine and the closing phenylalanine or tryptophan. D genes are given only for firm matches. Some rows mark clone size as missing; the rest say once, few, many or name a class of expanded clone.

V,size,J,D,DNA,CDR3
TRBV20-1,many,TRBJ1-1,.,TGCAGTGCTTTTAAGACGGAGAACACTGAAGCTTTCTTT,CSAFKTENTEAFF
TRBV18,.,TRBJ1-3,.,TGTGCCAGCTCACCTTTGACGGGGTATGGAAACACCATATATTTT,CASSPLTGYGNTIYF
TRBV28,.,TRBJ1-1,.,TGTGCCAGCAGTTTAAGGGCCCGGAACACTGAAGCTTTCTTT,CASSLRARNTEAFF
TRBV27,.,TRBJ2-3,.,TGTGCCAGCAGTTTATTGGGACACCCCACAGATACGCAGTATTTT,CASSLLGHPTDTQYF
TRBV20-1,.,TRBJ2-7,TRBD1,TGCAGTGCTAGAGATCGGGCAGGGGGCTACGAGCAGTACTTC,CSARDRAGGYEQYF
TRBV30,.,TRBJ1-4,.,TGTGCCTGGAGTGCCAGGGCAGGAGGTGAAAAACTGCTTTTT,CAWSARAGGEKLLF
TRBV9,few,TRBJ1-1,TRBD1,TGTGCCAGCAGCCCCCGGGACAGTTACACTGAAGCTTTCTTT,CASSPRDSYTEAFF
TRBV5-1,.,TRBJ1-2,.,TGCGCCAGCAGCTTGGGAGGCGGGCAGGAGGCTGGCTACACCTTC,CASSLGGGQEAGYTF
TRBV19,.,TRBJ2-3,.,TGTGCCATTAGGCCGGGGAACACAGATACGCAGTATTTT,CAIRPGNTDTQYF
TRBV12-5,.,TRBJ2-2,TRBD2,TGTGCTAGTGCCAGTGCCGGGACTAGTATTAGCACCGGGGAGCTGTTTTTT,CASASAGTSISTGELFF
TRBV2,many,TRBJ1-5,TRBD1,TGTGCCAGCAGCTTGGACAGGGTTAGCAATCAGCCCCAGCATTTT,CASSLDRVSNQPQHF
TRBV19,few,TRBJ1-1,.,TGTGCCAGTAGTCTGACGATCATGAACACTGAAGCTTTCTTT,CASSLTIMNTEAFF